This entry lists 16 T cell receptor beta chains sequenced from one sample in a study of T cell clones after liver transplantation. Method: immunoSEQ multiplex PCR; TCRdb's copy keeps in-frame clones and lacks some. The data contain about 76,000 clones, around 78% of them singletons. The sample was CD4+ T cells from blood, taken at the 22-month timepoint. The receptors come from a human patient who received a liver transplant. Some T cells may be supplied by the graft donor.

V usage is TRBV11-2 and J usage is TRBJ1-1; D call uncertain. Trimming stripped 5 bases from V and 3 bases from J, with 10 bases between. CDR1 SGHAT and CDR2 FQNNGV come from the germline V gene. The CDR3 is 13 residues long. The DNA of the CDR3 is TGTGCCAGCAGCGTCGGGTCCGACACTGAAGCTTTCTTT. Its translation is CASSVGSDTEAFF.

The gene calls are TRBV28 and TRBJ2-1; the match to TRBD2 covers 7 bases. The CDR3 runs to 15 residues. Germline V gene lookup returns CDR1 MDHEN and CDR2 SYDVKM. With 7 bases clipped from V and 4 bases from J, the junction kept 10 bases outside the gene matches. The CDR3 DNA follows: TGTGCCAGCACTCCCCTAGCGGTGGGATACAATGAGCAGTTCTTC. Translating it yields CASTPLAVGYNEQFF. Based on the CDR3 plus reference TRBV28 and TRBJ2-1, the full variable domain is DVKVTQSSRYLVKRTGEKVFLECVQDMDHENMFWYRQDPGLGLRLIYFSYDVKMKEKGDIPEGYSVSREKKERFSLILESASTNQTSMYLCASTPLAVGYNEQFFGPGTRLTVL.

The rearrangement joins TRBV9 to TRBJ1-4; D is perhaps TRBD1 (6 bases). Trimming removed 4 bases at V and 5 bases at J, with 12 bases between. The germline V gene encodes CDR1 SGDLS and CDR2 YYNGEE. This CDR3 is built from 14 residues. The CDR3 bases are TGTGCCAGCAGCCCAACCGACAGGAATGAAAAACTGTTTTTT. This sequence encodes CASSPTDRNEKLFF.

This clone was counted between two and nine times. The rearrangement joins TRBV4-3 to TRBJ2-1, with 9 bases lining up with TRBD1. The germline V gene encodes CDR1 LGHNA and CDR2 YSLEER. The CDR3 has 16 residues. V was clipped by 4 bases and J by 8 bases; unmatched bases: 12. The CDR3 reads CASSPYRDRVIDEQFF. In nucleotides, the CDR3 is TGCGCCAGCAGCCCGTACCGGGACAGGGTTATCGATGAGCAGTTCTTC.

The genes are TRBV7-2 and TRBJ1-4, with 8 positions matching TRBD1. Germline V gene sequence: CDR1 SGHTA, CDR2 FQGNSA. V trimming: 4 bases; J trimming: 0 bases; junction bases outside the gene matches: 4. The CDR3 length is 16 residues. This chain's CDR3 is CASSWAGQATNEKLFF. The CDR3 DNA reads as TGTGCCAGCAGCTGGGCGGGACAGGCAACTAATGAAAAACTGTTTTTT.

V gene TRBV11-1 combines with J gene TRBJ2-6; no firm D call. This CDR3 contains 16 residues. Looked up from germline, CDR1 is SGHAT and CDR2 is FQDESV (reference sequence). With 5 bases removed from V and 1 base from J, the gap between germline ends came to 12 bases. The CDR3 nucleotides are TGTGCCAGCAGCCAATTCTCGGGTTCTGGGGCCAACGTCCTGACTTTC. Its protein product is CASSQFSGSGANVLTF.

The chain has TRBV11-2 and TRBJ1-5, with TRBD1 as a possible D gene (6 bases). Germline V gene lookup returns CDR1 SGHAT and CDR2 FQNNGV. CDR3 size: 14 residues. V was trimmed by 6 bases and J by 4 bases, leaving 13 bases between them. CDR3 in DNA: TGTGCCAGCAGTATGGCAGGGGTGAATCAGCCCCAGCATTTT. Encoded protein: CASSMAGVNQPQHF. Full variable domain (remainder filled in from reference TRBV11-2 and TRBJ1-5): EAGVAQSPRYKIIEKRQSVAFWCNPISGHATLYWYQQILGQGPKLLIQFQNNGVVDDSQLPKDRFSAERLKGVDSTLKIQPAKLEDSAVYLCASSMAGVNQPQHFGDGTRLSIL.

J is TRBJ2-2 and V is TRBV9; TRBD2 agrees at 10 bases. Trimming cost V 2 bases and J 2 bases; bases outside gene matches: 6. From germline, CDR1 is SGDLS and CDR2 YYNGEE. The length of the CDR3 is 17 residues. The CDR3 sequence: CASSVSGGAYNTGELFF. The DNA for the CDR3 is TGTGCCAGCAGCGTGAGCGGGGGGGCGTACAACACCGGGGAGCTGTTTTTT.

The chain links TRBV6-6 to TRBJ2-5; no clear D gene. Germline loops: CDR1 MNHNY, CDR2 SVGAGI (reference sequence). V was shortened by 6 bases and J by 2 bases, with 16 bases between the two germline ends. The CDR3 totals 15 residues. The CDR3 is CASSNSRNGQETQYF. The CDR3 coding sequence is TGTGCCAGCAGCAATTCCCGAAACGGGCAAGAGACCCAGTACTTC.

The chain combines TRBV6-1 with TRBJ1-1; no reliable D call. Germline CDR1 and CDR2: MNHNS and SASEGT. Trimming pared 3 bases from V and 0 bases from J, leaving 8 bases between. The CDR3 totals 14 residues. The CDR3 coding sequence is TGTGCCAGCAGTGAGGTCAGAATGAACACTGAAGCTTTCTTT. Translation: CASSEVRMNTEAFF.

The chain couples TRBV21-1 to TRBJ2-1; the DNA was not compared with TRBD2, the D call given in the table. TRBV21-1 is a recognized pseudogene. This CDR3 comprises 16 residues. CDR3 in amino acids: CASSKPVTSGTVMQFF. For the CDR3, the DNA is TGTGCCAGCAGCAAACCAGTGACTAGCGGGACAGTGATGCAGTTCTTC.

The CDR3 coding sequence is TGTGCCAGTAGTAGTGGTATCGGGCAGTACCAAGAGACCCAGTACTTC. Translation gives CASSSGIGQYQETQYF. This chain links TRBV19 with TRBJ2-5; D not certain. This CDR3 region has 16 residues. Per the germline V gene, CDR1 is LNHDA and CDR2 is SQIVND (reference sequence). V was cut by 4 bases and J by 0 bases, with 15 bases left in between.

J is TRBJ2-3 and V is TRBV7-6; no reliable D call. Trimming took 5 bases from V and 6 from J, leaving 12 bases between them. In germline, CDR1 is SGHVS, CDR2 FNYEAQ. The CDR3 totals 13 residues. The CDR3 region has the DNA TGTGCCAGCAGCCCAGATACCCGGGATACGCAGTATTTT. It encodes CASSPDTRDTQYF.

The chain links TRBV7-9 to TRBJ2-3, with TRBD1 matching over 8 bases. Germline lookup yields CDR1 SEHNR and CDR2 FQNEAQ (reference sequence). The CDR3 is 18 amino acids. V lost 1 base to trimming and J lost 0 bases; unmatched junction nucleotides: 9. CDR3: CASSLGTGPLSSTDTQYF. The DNA of the CDR3 is TGTGCCAGCAGCTTAGGGACAGGGCCGCTCTCTAGCACAGATACGCAGTATTTT.

The rearrangement joins TRBV4-3 to TRBJ2-5, with 8 bases aligning to TRBD1. The V gene end was trimmed by 4 bases and the J gene end by 7 bases; junction bases not matched to a gene: 5. This CDR3 region has 13 residues. From germline, CDR1 is LGHNA and CDR2 YSLEER. CDR3: CASSPGQGGTQYF. The CDR3 bases are TGCGCCAGCAGCCCTGGACAGGGTGGGACCCAGTACTTC.

The chain combines TRBV7-2 with TRBJ1-1; possibly TRBD1 for D (6 bases). The germline CDR1 and CDR2 sequences are SGHTA and FQGNSA. This CDR3 is built from 15 residues. V dropped 2 bases and J dropped 3 bases, with 13 bases sitting between them. The CDR3 bases are TGTGCCAGCAGCTTACACAGGGAATGGGACACTGAAGCTTTCTTT. Translated, it gives CASSLHREWDTEAFF.